The rows below give T cell receptor beta chains drawn from one sample of a study of vaccination effects on CD4 cells after COVID-19. These receptors' targets are unknown. The assay was immunoSEQ multiplex PCR, and TCRdb's table has in-frame clones only and misses some. The table lists approximately 44,000 clones, under 75% of them singletons. This specimen consisted of CD4+ T cells from PBMCs cultured with HCoV-OC43 spike peptides, obtained before COVID-19 vaccination. These receptors came from a human donor who received a COVID-19 vaccine. Each CDR3 is given with its conserved first and last residue. Fields, in order: D gene, clone size, V gene, J gene, CDR3 DNA, CDR3 protein. The D gene is left open where the match is weak. Not every row has a clone size; where given, it reads once, few, many or a size class.

d_call: TRBD1; clone_size: -; v_call: TRBV7-2; j_call: TRBJ1-2; cdr3_nt: TGTGCCAGCAGCTTAGGGACAGGGGTCCGTGGCTACACCTTC; cdr3_aa: CASSLGTGVRGYTF
d_call: TRBD1; clone_size: -; v_call: TRBV5-5; j_call: TRBJ1-2; cdr3_nt: TGTGCCAGCAGCTTGGTCGGAGGGGGCGCCCACAACTATGGCTACACCTTC; cdr3_aa: CASSLVGGGAHNYGYTF
d_call: TRBD2; clone_size: -; v_call: TRBV11-3; j_call: TRBJ2-3; cdr3_nt: TGTGCCAGCAGCTCGGGACTAGCGGGAATCACAGATACGCAGTATTTT; cdr3_aa: CASSSGLAGITDTQYF
d_call: TRBD1; clone_size: -; v_call: TRBV18; j_call: TRBJ2-3; cdr3_nt: TGTGCCAGCTCACCTTACGGGACAGAAACCACAGATACGCAGTATTTT; cdr3_aa: CASSPYGTETTDTQYF
d_call: -; clone_size: -; v_call: TRBV5-4; j_call: TRBJ2-2; cdr3_nt: TGTGCCAGCAGCTTGGAGGGCGGGTTGAACACCGGGGAGCTGTTTTTT; cdr3_aa: CASSLEGGLNTGELFF
d_call: -; clone_size: few; v_call: TRBV7-2; j_call: TRBJ1-6; cdr3_nt: TGTGCCAGCAGCCCAGGTGGGGCCTACAATTCACCCCTCCACTTT; cdr3_aa: CASSPGGAYNSPLHF
d_call: -; clone_size: -; v_call: TRBV30; j_call: TRBJ1-1; cdr3_nt: TGTGCCTGTATCGAAGACATCCCGAACACTGAAGCTTTCTTT; cdr3_aa: CACIEDIPNTEAFF
d_call: -; clone_size: -; v_call: TRBV7-2; j_call: TRBJ1-2; cdr3_nt: TGTGCCAGCAGCTTAGTTAGCTATGGCTACACCTTC; cdr3_aa: CASSLVSYGYTF
d_call: TRBD2; clone_size: few; v_call: TRBV7-9; j_call: TRBJ2-3; cdr3_nt: TGTGCCAGCAGCTTCTTACCGGGACTAGCGGGAACAGATACGCAGTATTTT; cdr3_aa: CASSFLPGLAGTDTQYF
d_call: -; clone_size: few; v_call: TRBV3-1/TRBV3-2; j_call: TRBJ2-5; cdr3_nt: TGTGCCAGCAGCCAATGGGCGGGGGCGTACCAAGAGACCCAGTACTTC; cdr3_aa: CASSQWAGAYQETQYF
d_call: -; clone_size: -; v_call: TRBV30; j_call: TRBJ1-2; cdr3_nt: TGTGCCTGGAGTGTACGATCGGCGTATGGCTACACCTTC; cdr3_aa: CAWSVRSAYGYTF
d_call: -; clone_size: -; v_call: TRBV27; j_call: TRBJ2-6; cdr3_nt: TGTGCCAGCGGGCGCCCGGGGGGGGCCAACGTCCTGACTTTC; cdr3_aa: CASGRPGGANVLTF
d_call: TRBD1; clone_size: -; v_call: TRBV7-8; j_call: TRBJ2-7; cdr3_nt: TGTGCCAGCAGGCAAACAGGGGGAGTAAGGGCCTACGAGCAGTACTTC; cdr3_aa: CASRQTGGVRAYEQYF
d_call: -; clone_size: -; v_call: TRBV11-3; j_call: TRBJ2-3; cdr3_nt: TGTGCCAGCAGCTCCAGCGTAGGCGTTTCTAGCACAGATACGCAGTATTTT; cdr3_aa: CASSSSVGVSSTDTQYF
d_call: TRBD2; clone_size: -; v_call: TRBV19; j_call: TRBJ2-1; cdr3_nt: TGTGCCAGTAGTACCCAGGGACTAGCGAGGGCCAAGGATGGTGAGCAGTTCTTC; cdr3_aa: CASSTQGLARAKDGEQFF
d_call: -; clone_size: -; v_call: TRBV5-1; j_call: TRBJ2-2; cdr3_nt: TGCGCCAGCAGCCCCAGATCGAACACCGGGGAGCTGTTTTTT; cdr3_aa: CASSPRSNTGELFF
d_call: TRBD1; clone_size: -; v_call: TRBV6-5; j_call: TRBJ1-2; cdr3_nt: TGTGCCAGCTGGACAGGGAGGACTGGCTACACCTTC; cdr3_aa: CASWTGRTGYTF
d_call: TRBD1; clone_size: -; v_call: TRBV3-1/TRBV3-2; j_call: TRBJ1-3; cdr3_nt: TGTGCCAGCAGCCAAGATCTGGGTAGGGGGCGAGGAAACACCATATATTTT; cdr3_aa: CASSQDLGRGRGNTIYF
d_call: TRBD1; clone_size: few; v_call: TRBV5-1; j_call: TRBJ1-2; cdr3_nt: TGCGCCAGCAGCTCGACAGGGAACTATGGCTACACCTTC; cdr3_aa: CASSSTGNYGYTF
d_call: TRBD2; clone_size: -; v_call: TRBV10-3; j_call: TRBJ2-5; cdr3_nt: TGTGCCATCCGGAGCGGGGGGGCATCAGAGACCCAGTACTTC; cdr3_aa: CAIRSGGASETQYF
d_call: -; clone_size: -; v_call: TRBV6-2/TRBV6-3; j_call: TRBJ1-1; cdr3_nt: TGTGCCAGCAGTTACTCGTGGGGTTGGAACACTGAAGCTTTCTTT; cdr3_aa: CASSYSWGWNTEAFF
d_call: -; clone_size: few; v_call: TRBV6-2/TRBV6-3; j_call: TRBJ2-3; cdr3_nt: TGTGCCAGCAGTTACCCAAGCTTTCGGGGCACAGATACGCAGTATTTT; cdr3_aa: CASSYPSFRGTDTQYF
d_call: -; clone_size: -; v_call: TRBV7-8; j_call: TRBJ2-5; cdr3_nt: TGTGCCAGCAGCTTGAACCGCCCGTGGGGCAGGTCCCAAGAGACCCAGTACTTC; cdr3_aa: CASSLNRPWGRSQETQYF
d_call: TRBD2; clone_size: -; v_call: TRBV7-8; j_call: TRBJ2-5; cdr3_nt: TGTGCCAGCAGCAAGACTAGCGGGGGGGGTCTGGAGACCCAGTACTTC; cdr3_aa: CASSKTSGGGLETQYF
d_call: -; clone_size: -; v_call: TRBV7-9; j_call: TRBJ1-1; cdr3_nt: TGTGCCAGCAGCTCCTCTCGCTCCCAGCTCGTGAACACTGAAGCTTTCTTT; cdr3_aa: CASSSSRSQLVNTEAFF
d_call: -; clone_size: -; v_call: TRBV5-4; j_call: TRBJ1-1; cdr3_nt: TGTGCCAGCAGCTTGTGGTCGAACACTGAAGCTTTCTTT; cdr3_aa: CASSLWSNTEAFF
d_call: -; clone_size: -; v_call: TRBV2; j_call: TRBJ2-3; cdr3_nt: TGTGCCAGCAACCCCGGAGAATACACAGATACGCAGTATTTT; cdr3_aa: CASNPGEYTDTQYF
d_call: -; clone_size: -; v_call: TRBV12-3/TRBV12-4; j_call: TRBJ1-1; cdr3_nt: TGTGCCAGCAGCCGAGGAGGTGCAGGTGAAGCTTTCTTT; cdr3_aa: CASSRGGAGEAFF
d_call: -; clone_size: -; v_call: TRBV20-1; j_call: TRBJ1-2; cdr3_nt: TGCAGTGCTAGAGGGGTTCATGGCTACACCTTC; cdr3_aa: CSARGVHGYTF
d_call: -; clone_size: -; v_call: TRBV2; j_call: TRBJ1-2; cdr3_nt: TGTGCCAGCAGACCGGGCGCCCGCGCCTCTAACTATGGCTACACCTTC; cdr3_aa: CASRPGARASNYGYTF
d_call: TRBD1; clone_size: few; v_call: TRBV6-5; j_call: TRBJ2-5; cdr3_nt: TGTGCCAGCAGAAGGACAGGGGAAGAGACCCAGTACTTC; cdr3_aa: CASRRTGEETQYF
d_call: -; clone_size: -; v_call: TRBV9; j_call: TRBJ1-1; cdr3_nt: TGTGCCAGCAGCGTAGCTCAGCGTAACACTGAAGCTTTCTTT; cdr3_aa: CASSVAQRNTEAFF
d_call: TRBD1; clone_size: -; v_call: TRBV27; j_call: TRBJ2-5; cdr3_nt: TGTGCCAGCAGTCCAGCCCCCCCCGGGACAGGGGGCGAGGAGACCCAGTACTTC; cdr3_aa: CASSPAPPGTGGEETQYF
d_call: TRBD1; clone_size: medium-sized; v_call: TRBV30; j_call: TRBJ1-4; cdr3_nt: TGTGCCTGGAGTGATACAGGGGGCGCTAATGAAAAACTGTTTTTT; cdr3_aa: CAWSDTGGANEKLFF
d_call: -; clone_size: -; v_call: TRBV24-1; j_call: TRBJ2-3; cdr3_nt: TGTGCCACCAGTGATTGGCAGTCAGATACGCAGTATTTT; cdr3_aa: CATSDWQSDTQYF
d_call: -; clone_size: -; v_call: TRBV16; j_call: TRBJ1-6; cdr3_nt: TGTGCCAGCAGGGAGGATAATTCACCCCTCCACTTT; cdr3_aa: CASREDNSPLHF
d_call: -; clone_size: -; v_call: TRBV18; j_call: TRBJ1-1; cdr3_nt: TGTGCCAGCTCACGGGCCTTTTGGGGCGCGAACACTGAAGCTTTCTTT; cdr3_aa: CASSRAFWGANTEAFF
d_call: -; clone_size: -; v_call: TRBV18; j_call: TRBJ2-5; cdr3_nt: TGTGCCAGCTCCCGCGACTTTCAAGAGACCCAGTACTTC; cdr3_aa: CASSRDFQETQYF
d_call: -; clone_size: few; v_call: TRBV2; j_call: TRBJ1-2; cdr3_nt: TGTGCCAGCAAGGCACAGGTTAACTATGGCTACACCTTC; cdr3_aa: CASKAQVNYGYTF
d_call: TRBD2; clone_size: -; v_call: TRBV14; j_call: TRBJ2-7; cdr3_nt: TGTGCCAGCAGCCAGGGACTAGCGGTAAAGTACTTC; cdr3_aa: CASSQGLAVKYF
d_call: TRBD1; clone_size: -; v_call: TRBV28; j_call: TRBJ1-2; cdr3_nt: TGTGCCAGCACCTCGGCCGGGACAGACCTCGGCTACACCTTC; cdr3_aa: CASTSAGTDLGYTF